This T cell receptor (beta chain) was obtained from a study of blood T cell repertoires in COVID-19. Across the whole study: Italy, Spain and the United States were the sources of the convalescent and acute COVID-19 samples. Sources were T cells, B-cell-depleted T cells, or PBMCs; the material itself was cDNA or gDNA.

Assay used: immunoSEQ multiplex PCR; TCRdb lists only in-frame clones, some missing. This table holds hundreds of thousands of clones, roughly nine tenths found once. Looked up from germline, CDR1 is MNHNS and CDR2 is SASEGT. The V gene end was trimmed by 0 bases and the J gene end by 6 bases; junction bases not matched to a gene: 5. This CDR3 has 15 residues. Participants spanned ages about 18 to 90 years and resided in roughly 26 US areas. Clinical history as reported by participants underpinned cohort assignment. The J gene is TRBJ1-2, the V gene TRBV6-1; 9 bases match TRBD1. This clonotype was obtained from a woman under 30 who had recovered from COVID-19. The sample was PBMCs or T cells enriched from blood (not recorded which). CDR3 DNA: TGTGCCAGCAGTGAAGCGCGGGGGACAGGGCATGGCTACACCTTC. It encodes CASSEARGTGHGYTF.